The 24 T cell receptor beta chains presented below share a single source sample, sequenced in a study of CD8 T cells in Susac syndrome. The RNA, about 0.45 to 1 ug, was put through reverse transcription using random hexamers. TCRdb reanalysed the immunoSEQ multiplex PCR reads using MiXCR and keeps one entry per CDR3 protein. The sample shows around 200,000 distinct CDR3 sequences, roughly 94% of them seen only once. The sample taken for sequencing was CD4+ T cells from PBMCs. The receptor source for this set is a human donor with multiple sclerosis.

The V call is TRBV12-3 or TRBV12-4, the J call TRBJ2-7; TRBD1 or TRBD2 may be the D gene (6 bases each). V gave up 6 bases and J gave up 6 bases, with 18 bases separating them. The CDR3 loop spans 14 amino acids. CDR3 in amino acids: CASSPGASVAEQYF. The DNA for the CDR3 is TGTGCCAGCAGCCCAGGGGCTAGCGTAGCCGAGCAGTACTTC.

V gene TRBV3-1 combines with J gene TRBJ2-1; 8 bases match TRBD2. Trimming took 0 bases from V and 2 from J; bases not matched to a gene: 3. Germline CDR1 and CDR2: LGHDT and YNNKEL (reference sequence). This CDR3 has 16 residues. CDR3 nucleotide sequence: TGTGCCAGCAGCCAAGATGCGCGGGGGGCCTACAATGAGCAGTTCTTC. Protein product: CASSQDARGAYNEQFF.

The chain links TRBV27 to TRBJ1-2; the D gene is possibly TRBD1 (6 bases). In germline, CDR1 is MNHEY, CDR2 SMNVEV (reference sequence). V gave up 5 bases and J gave up 0 bases, with 10 bases separating them. This CDR3 is built from 14 residues. CDR3 coding DNA: TGTGCCAGCAGTCCACGACAGGCTAACTATGGCTACACCTTC. Translation: CASSPRQANYGYTF.

CDR3 coding DNA: TGCAGTGCTAGGGCCGGGGGATATAGCAATCAGCCCCAGCATTTT. Its translation: CSARAGGYSNQPQHF. The rearrangement links TRBV20-1 to TRBJ1-5, with a possible D match to TRBD1 (5 bases). Germline V gives CDR1 DFQATT, CDR2 SNEGSKA (reference sequence). Deletions cut 3 bases from V and 0 bases from J, with 12 bases between. CDR3 length: 15 residues.

The CDR3 loop is CSARDRGSGPYEQYV. The CDR3 DNA sequence: TGCAGTGCTAGAGATCGTGGTAGCGGGCCCTACGAGCAGTACGTC. The chain uses TRBV20-1 and TRBJ2-7, with TRBD2 matching 7 bases. The CDR3 totals 15 residues. Germline-derived CDR1 and CDR2 are DFQATT and SNEGSKA (reference sequence). Germline trimming cut 0 bases from V and 2 bases from J; bases unmatched to any gene: 7.

This rearrangement joins TRBV7-8 to TRBJ1-1; a weak D match, TRBD1 (5 bases). CDR3 size: 14 residues. Between the trimmed V and J ends, which lost 6 bases and 7 bases, there was a span of 18 bases. Germline V gene lookup returns CDR1 SGHVS and CDR2 FQNEAQ. CDR3 DNA: TGTGCCAGCAGGCCAGGAGGGGATAGCCGTGAAGCTTTCTTT. As protein: CASRPGGDSREAFF.

The CDR3 DNA is TGTGCCAGCAGCTTAGGAGCGGGGGAGCATACGCAGTATTTT. Translated: CASSLGAGEHTQYF. The chain has TRBV7-9 and TRBJ2-3, with 8 bases lining up with TRBD2. V shed 1 base, J shed 7 bases, and the junction held 4 bases outside the gene matches. Germline CDR1 reads SEHNR; CDR2 reads FQNEAQ (reference sequence). The CDR3 runs to 14 residues.

The CDR3 loop is CAWSVGLAGNNEQFF. Here the CDR3 DNA reads TGTGCCTGGAGTGTTGGTCTAGCGGGGAACAATGAGCAGTTCTTC. The rearrangement uses TRBV30 and TRBJ2-1, with 9 nucleotides matching TRBD2. Germline lookup yields CDR1 GTSNPN and CDR2 SVGIG (reference sequence). This CDR3 is 15 amino acids long. Germline trimming cut 0 bases from V and 5 bases from J; bases unmatched to any gene: 5.

In DNA, the CDR3 is TGCAGTGCTACCAGGGACCTCAACTCCTACGAGCAGTACTTC. Translated, it gives CSATRDLNSYEQYF. This rearrangement joins TRBV20-1 to TRBJ2-7; possibly TRBD1 or TRBD2 for D (5 bases each). The CDR3 spans 14 residues. Trimming took 4 bases from V and 0 from J, leaving 13 bases between them. Germline CDR1 and CDR2: DFQATT and SNEGSKA (reference sequence).

The chain employs TRBV20-1 and TRBJ2-3; a weak D match, TRBD1 (6 bases). The V gene lost 3 bases and the J gene lost 2 bases, with 12 bases spanning the gap. Germline CDR1 is DFQATT and CDR2 is SNEGSKA (reference sequence). The CDR3 loop spans 14 amino acids. The CDR3 region is CSASGQGFTDTQYF. The CDR3, as DNA: TGCAGTGCTAGCGGCCAGGGGTTCACAGATACGCAGTATTTT.

This chain connects TRBV12-3 or TRBV12-4 to TRBJ1-2; unclear D gene. The CDR3 is 13 amino acids. V was trimmed by 6 bases and J by 0 bases, leaving 8 bases between them. CDR3 amino acids: CASSMAANYGYTF. The CDR3 DNA follows: TGTGCCAGCAGCATGGCGGCTAACTATGGCTACACCTTC.

This chain connects TRBV15 to TRBJ1-4; D is perhaps TRBD1 (5 bases). CDR1 is LNHNV, CDR2 YYDKDF, per germline (reference sequence). With 1 base removed from V and 9 bases from J, the gap between germline ends came to 12 bases. The CDR3 consists of 14 residues. The DNA of the CDR3 is TGTGCCACCAGCAGAGGAAGGACACGGCAAAAACTGTTTTTT. As protein: CATSRGRTRQKLFF.

As DNA, the CDR3 is TGTGCCCACGCCCCAATAAGGGGGACCGGGGAGCTGTTTTTT. It yields the protein CAHAPIRGTGELFF. The chain links TRBV30 to TRBJ2-2, with a tentative D call TRBD1 (6 bases). The CDR3 spans 14 residues. CDR1 and CDR2 from the germline V gene are GTSNPN and SVGIG (reference sequence). V was pared by 8 bases and J by 5 bases, with 18 bases between. The whole variable domain, filled in from reference TRBV30 and TRBJ2-2, reads SQTIHQWPATLVQPVGSPLSLECTVEGTSNPNLYWYRQAAGRGLQLLFYSVGIGQISSEVPQNLSASRPQDRQFILSSKKLLLSDSGFYLCAHAPIRGTGELFFGEGSRLTVL.

The chain is built from TRBV10-3 and TRBJ1-2; 7 positions agree with TRBD1. Trimming took 7 bases from V and 7 from J; bases not matched to a gene: 15. The CDR3 covers 15 residues. The germline gives CDR1 ENHRY, CDR2 SYGVKD. The CDR3 bases are TGTGCCATCACCCAGGGAGGGGGCGCCTTCTTTGGCTACACCTTC. Protein sequence: CAITQGGGAFFGYTF.

In its sample, this clonotype was seen once. V and J are TRBV30 and TRBJ1-2; weak D call: TRBD1 (5 bases). The CDR3 length is 13 residues. Germline CDR1 is GTSNPN and CDR2 is SVGIG (reference sequence). V shed 4 bases and J shed 5 bases, with 14 bases lying between them. In nucleotides, the CDR3 is TGTGCCTGGAACGGGGGGGTTTCGTATGGCTACACCTTC. Amino acid sequence: CAWNGGVSYGYTF.

The CDR3 spells CAISEGGNTDTQYF. The CDR3 region has the DNA TGTGCCATCAGTGAAGGTGGGAACACAGATACGCAGTATTTT. The V gene is TRBV10-3, the J gene TRBJ2-3; D uncertain. This CDR3 has 14 residues. Trimming stripped 3 bases from V and 2 bases from J, with 9 bases between. CDR1 ENHRY and CDR2 SYGVKD come from the germline V gene.

The rearrangement links TRBV9 to TRBJ1-1; D is possibly TRBD1 (6 bases). This CDR3 has 14 residues. Germline CDR1 SGDLS, CDR2 YYNGEE. Trimming took 3 bases from V and 3 from J, leaving 12 bases between them. The CDR3 nucleotides are TGTGCCAGCAGCGCCACAGGGTCGCACACTGAAGCTTTCTTT. Translated: CASSATGSHTEAFF.

The table lists this clonotype with a count of one. This chain links TRBV29-1 with TRBJ2-4, with 7 nucleotides matching TRBD1. This CDR3 spans 11 amino acids. V dropped 5 bases and J dropped 10; count of bases not matched to a gene: 5. The germline CDR1 and CDR2 sequences are SQVTM and ANQGSEA. CDR3 region: CSVKSGGIQYF. The DNA of the CDR3 is TGCAGCGTTAAGTCAGGGGGTATTCAGTACTTC.

V usage is TRBV20-1 and J usage is TRBJ1-2; D remains unclear. The CDR3 is 13 amino acids. Trimming took off 6 bases at V and 8 bases at J, with 19 bases between the two ends. Germline lookup yields CDR1 DFQATT and CDR2 SNEGSKA (reference sequence). CDR3 amino acids: CSAHIVLNLGYTF. As DNA, the CDR3 is TGCAGTGCCCATATCGTCTTGAACTTGGGCTACACCTTC.

This sequence joins TRBV7-2 and TRBJ1-3; maybe TRBD1 (5 bases). Trimming left V 1 base short and J 4 bases short, with 11 bases between. The CDR3 consists of 15 residues. Germline assignment: CDR1 SGHTA and CDR2 FQGNSA. CDR3 in DNA: TGTGCCAGCAGCTTAGTTGGAGGGGTCGGAAACACCATATATTTT. This gives the protein CASSLVGGVGNTIYF.

This chain joins TRBV10-3 and TRBJ1-1; TRBD1 might be the D (5 bases). Trimming removed 0 bases at V and 4 bases at J, with 12 bases between. Germline CDR1 reads ENHRY; CDR2 reads SYGVKD. There are 15 residues in the CDR3. DNA of the CDR3: TGTGCCATCAGTGAGTCGGGGCGGGGCGGCACTGAAGCTTTCTTT. Protein product: CAISESGRGGTEAFF.

The chain uses TRBV13 and TRBJ2-7; D ambiguous. The CDR3 runs 13 residues. The germline gives CDR1 PRHDT, CDR2 FYEKMQ (reference sequence). The V end lost 5 bases, the J end lost 4 bases, and 12 bases lay between the germline ends. CDR3 DNA sequence: TGTGCCAGCAGCGACGACCGGAATTACGAGCAGTACTTC. Amino acids: CASSDDRNYEQYF. The complete variable domain, with remaining parts taken from reference TRBV13 and TRBJ2-7, reads AAGVIQSPRHLIKEKRETATLKCYPIPRHDTVYWYQQGPGQDPQFLISFYEKMQSDKGSIPDRFSAQQFSDYHSELNMSSLELGDSALYFCASSDDRNYEQYFGPGTRLTVT.

J is TRBJ1-2 and V is TRBV19; D is undetermined. The CDR3 has 16 residues. Germline assignment: CDR1 LNHDA and CDR2 SQIVND (reference sequence). Trimming left V 6 bases short and J 2 bases short, with 19 bases between. The CDR3 DNA sequence: TGTGCCAGTAGAGTAAACACTTGGGGTCCCAACTATGGCTACACCTTC. This gives the protein CASRVNTWGPNYGYTF. Supplemented by reference TRBV19 and TRBJ1-2, the full variable domain reads DGGITQSPKYLFRKEGQNVTLSCEQNLNHDAMYWYRQDPGQGLRLIYYSQIVNDFQKGDIAEGYSVSREKKESFPLTVTSAQKNPTAFYLCASRVNTWGPNYGYTFGSGTRLTVV.

This chain links TRBV20-1 with TRBJ1-2; TRBD1 might be the D (6 bases). CDR3 length: 13 residues. The germline gives CDR1 DFQATT, CDR2 SNEGSKA (reference sequence). Trimming shortened V by 6 bases and J by 7 bases, and 18 bases separated the two germline ends. CDR3 DNA sequence: TGCAGTGCCCCCGGCGGGCAGGGGAGTGGCTACACCTTC. The encoded protein is CSAPGGQGSGYTF.